The 17 T cell receptor beta chains given below trace back to one sample, sequenced in a study of T cells in women clearing cervical HPV infection. Libraries were prepared by immunoSEQ multiplex PCR; TCRdb keeps only in-frame clonotypes and omits some of them. The table lists 35,000 to 45,000 clones. Sequenced input: blood buffy coat. These receptors were collected from a woman between 18 and 70 years old with a cervical HPV16 infection that either progressed to CIN3+ or cleared (not recorded which).

Points on this clone: The read halts 3 residues ahead of the CDR3 end, with the missing end drawn from the germline J gene. Other DNA variants within this sample encode the same CDR3. The rearrangement uses TRBV7-9 and TRBJ1-2; 9 nucleotides align to TRBD1. Germline CDR1 is SEHNR and CDR2 is FQNEAQ (reference sequence). CDR3 length equals 12 residues. CDR3 bases read: TGTGCCAGCAGCTCCGGGACAGGGATT. Its translation is CASSSGTGI. In full, the CDR3 reads CASSSGTGIYTF.

Concerning this clone itself: With the read ending 3 residues before the CDR3 end, the germline J gene is used to fill in that end. V usage is TRBV5-1 and J usage is TRBJ1-4, with 8 nucleotides matching TRBD1. With V trimmed by 5 bases and J by 5 bases, 5 bases remained unmatched. This CDR3 has 14 residues. Germline V gene data show CDR1 as SGHRS and CDR2 as YFSETQ. CDR3: CASRTGGGNEKLFF. The covered CDR3 bases are TGCGCCAGCAGAACAGGGGGTGGGAATGAAAAA.

With respect to this clone: The CDR3 end falls 3 residues outside the read, so it is completed with the germline J gene. V gene TRBV7-8 combines with J gene TRBJ1-1; TRBD1 matches 8 bases. Trimming at V came to 0 bases and at J to 7 bases, leaving 13 bases not matched to a gene. The CDR3 has 17 residues. Germline CDR1 reads SGHVS; CDR2 reads FQNEAQ. The chain's CDR3 is CASSLAGAGGRFGEAFF. The CDR3 bases that were read are TGTGCCAGCAGCTTAGCGGGGGCAGGGGGCAGGTTTGGTGAA. The whole variable domain, remainder taken from reference TRBV7-8 and TRBJ1-1, is GAGVSQSPRYKVAKRGQDVALRCDPISGHVSLFWYQQALGQGPEFLTYFQNEAQLDKSGLPSDRFFAERPEGSVSTLKIQRTQQEDSAVYLCASSLAGAGGRFGEAFFGQGTRLTVV.

In regard to this clone: An end of the junction differs from the germline gene, which may be a read error. The read halts 3 residues ahead of the CDR3 end, with the missing end drawn from the germline J gene. The rearrangement links TRBV20-1 to TRBJ1-1; maybe TRBD1 (5 bases). The CDR3 length is 16 residues. Germline V gene sequence: CDR1 DFQATT, CDR2 SNEGSKA (reference sequence). The chain's CDR3 is CSVRDAHSGAAIAAFF. The part of the CDR3 DNA that was read is TGCAGTGTTAGAGATGCCCACAGCGGGGCAGCGATCGCT.

Concerning this clone itself: The CDR3 end lies 3 residues beyond the end of the read and is filled in from the germline J gene. This chain links TRBV28 with TRBJ2-6; no clear D. V was shortened by 6 bases and J by 4 bases, with 10 bases between the two germline ends. CDR1 and CDR2 from the germline V gene are MDHEN and SYDVKM. The CDR3 totals 14 residues. CDR3 loop: CASSRVRGANVLTF. The sequenced CDR3 bases are TGTGCCAGCAGCCGCGTTAGAGGGGCCAACGTC.

Comments on this clone: The read terminates 3 residues before the CDR3 end, so the remaining end is supplied by the germline J gene. This rearrangement joins TRBV7-8 to TRBJ1-4, with 9 bases identical to TRBD1. The CDR3 length is 16 residues. CDR1 is SGHVS, CDR2 FQNEAQ, per germline. The part of the CDR3 DNA that was read is TGTGCCAGCAGACTCCGCCGACAGGGGGGAAATTCACCA. Protein product: CASRLRRQGGNSP. The whole CDR3 protein is CASRLRRQGGNSPLFF.

Of note for this clone: The read stops 3 residues short of the end of the CDR3; the missing end is completed from the germline J gene. This chain joins TRBV19 and TRBJ1-2; D is unclear. Germline V gene data show CDR1 as LNHDA and CDR2 as SQIVND (reference sequence). The CDR3 spans 15 residues. The DNA read from the CDR3 is TGTGCCAGTAGTATAGGAGGTCAAACCTACTACGAC. Its protein product is CASSIGGQTYYD. The full-length CDR3 reads as CASSIGGQTYYDYTF.

This clone ranks as medium-sized in terms of frequency. From the germline J gene comes the end of the CDR3, since the read stops 3 residues before it. The rearrangement links TRBV4-2 to TRBJ2-6; 11 bases line up with TRBD2. J was trimmed by 0 bases and V by 4 bases; bases with no gene match: 11. The CDR3 contains 20 residues. Germline CDR1 reads LGHNA; CDR2 reads YNFKEQ. CDR3 residues: CASSPEFLAGGSSGANVLTF. The DNA read from the CDR3 is TGTGCCAGCAGCCCCGAGTTTCTAGCGGGAGGATCCTCTGGGGCCAACGTC.

A remark on this clone: The sequence runs out 3 residues before the end of the CDR3; the remainder is reconstructed from the germline J gene. The chain recombines TRBV12-3 or TRBV12-4 with TRBJ2-2; D perhaps matches TRBD2 (6 bases). Trimming took off 7 bases at V and 7 bases at J, with 16 bases between the two ends. The CDR3 has 14 residues. The covered CDR3 bases are TGTGCCAGCACCACGGGACTGGCGCGCGGGGAG. Protein: CASTTGLARGE. The CDR3 in its entirety is CASTTGLARGELFF.

Remarks on this clone: Coverage ceases 3 residues before the CDR3 finishes, and the germline J gene fills in the end. This chain connects TRBV29-1 to TRBJ2-3; 7 bases are a match to TRBD1. Trimming took 6 bases from V and 1 from J; bases not matched to a gene: 13. This CDR3 is 16 amino acids long. Looked up from germline, CDR1 is SQVTM and CDR2 is ANQGSEA. CDR3 residues: CSVQGGLTARTDTQYF. The CDR3 DNA, read in part, is TGCAGCGTCCAAGGGGGCCTCACCGCGCGCACAGATACG.

Comments on this clone: Read data end 3 residues before the CDR3 end; the end is taken from the germline J gene. The chain is built from TRBV30 and TRBJ1-1; the D is unclear. The CDR3 consists of 10 residues. Germline CDR1 and CDR2: GTSNPN and SVGIG (reference sequence). This CDR3 is CAWGRGGAFF. The part of the CDR3 DNA that was read is TGTGCCTGGGGCCGGGGAGGA.

For this clone: From the germline J gene comes the end of the CDR3, since the read stops 3 residues before it. The chain combines TRBV20-1 with TRBJ2-5, with D perhaps TRBD1 or TRBD2 (7 bases each). Germline V gene lookup returns CDR1 DFQATT and CDR2 SNEGSKA (reference sequence). The V end was cut by 1 base, the J end by 1 base, with 25 bases between. The CDR3 totals 19 residues. The CDR3 loop reads CSARVEGGGDPLAQETQYF. CDR3 DNA, as far as it was read: TGCAGTGCTAGAGTTGAGGGAGGGGGCGATCCTCTGGCCCAAGAGACC.

In the case of this clone: The read terminates 3 residues before the CDR3 end, so the remaining end is supplied by the germline J gene. The chain uses TRBV20-1 and TRBJ1-5; D may be TRBD1 (6 bases). The CDR3 has 14 residues. Germline CDR1 is DFQATT and CDR2 is SNEGSKA (reference sequence). The germline V and J ends were trimmed by 5 bases and 6 bases, with 17 bases remaining between them. The CDR3 region is CSAHRGAQGQPQHF. The DNA read from the CDR3 is TGCAGTGCTCACCGGGGGGCCCAGGGTCAGCCC.

With respect to this clone: The read comes to an end 3 residues before the CDR3 does, leaving the germline J gene to fill in the end. V and J are TRBV28 and TRBJ2-3; TRBD2 matches at 9 bases. The CDR3 has 17 residues. With V trimmed by 4 bases and J by 3 bases, 11 bases remained unmatched. Germline lookup yields CDR1 MDHEN and CDR2 SYDVKM. The chain's CDR3 is CASSSSGTSTVTDTQYF. CDR3 DNA (partial): TGTGCCAGCAGTTCTAGCGGGACCTCAACGGTAACAGATACG.

On this clone itself: The read gets to within 3 residues of the CDR3 end, and the germline J gene fills in the rest. This chain links TRBV30 with TRBJ1-1, with 7 nucleotides matching TRBD1. J gave up 1 base and V 0 bases, and 2 bases lay outside the gene matches. Germline CDR1 reads GTSNPN; CDR2 reads SVGIG (reference sequence). The length of the CDR3 is 14 residues. The CDR3 region is CAWSVGQANTEAFF. The part of the CDR3 DNA that was read is TGTGCCTGGAGTGTAGGACAGGCGAACACTGAA. Variable domain in full (rest from reference TRBV30 and TRBJ1-1): SQTIHQWPATLVQPVGSPLSLECTVEGTSNPNLYWYRQAAGRGLQLLFYSVGIGQISSEVPQNLSASRPQDRQFILSSKKLLLSDSGFYLCAWSVGQANTEAFFGQGTRLTVV.

Worth noting for this clone: From the germline J gene comes the end of the CDR3, since the read stops 3 residues before it. The chain has TRBV19 and TRBJ1-2, with D unresolved. Germline V gene sequence: CDR1 LNHDA, CDR2 SQIVND (reference sequence). The CDR3 loop spans 15 amino acids. The sequenced CDR3 bases are TGTGCCAGTAGTGTACGACTAGGGCTCGAACACGGG. It yields the protein CASSVRLGLEHG. The complete CDR3 reads CASSVRLGLEHGYTF.

Remarks on this clone: The read finishes 3 residues shy of the CDR3 end, and the germline J gene is used to complete it. V usage is TRBV7-8 and J usage is TRBJ2-7; 11 nucleotides align to TRBD2. Trimming took 2 bases from V and 2 from J; bases not matched to a gene: 11. Germline CDR1 SGHVS, CDR2 FQNEAQ. The CDR3 spans 18 residues. The covered CDR3 bases are TGTGCCAGCAGCTTACTGGGACGTATGACTAGCGGGACCTACGAG. Residues: CASSLLGRMTSGTYE. The whole CDR3 reads CASSLLGRMTSGTYEQYF.